These 26 T cell receptor beta chains were sequenced from one sample in a study of beta chain features in type 1 diabetes. Reverse transcribing all isolated RNA meant expressed TCRB transcripts were sequenced. Profiling relied on immunoSEQ multiplex PCR, and the TCRdb table lists in-frame clones only, not all of them. The sample yields a few hundred thousand clones, under 20% seen once. Findings and caveats of the study: Among all four CD4+ subsets, Type 1 diabetes patients had TCRB CDR3s that were moderately but significantly shorter.

Their antigens remain unidentified. Sequenced material: naive CD4+ T cells from blood. The receptors stem from a man aged 25-45 years with type 1 diabetes.

With respect to this clone: Germline and junction disagree at one end, which may indicate a read error. The V gene is TRBV20-1, the J gene TRBJ2-7, with 12 bases identical to TRBD1. The CDR3 spans 11 residues. Germline-derived CDR1 and CDR2 are DFQATT and SNEGSKA (reference sequence). CDR3 region: CSARDGTGGNF. CDR3 sequence (DNA): TGCAGTGCTAGAGACGGGACAGGGGGCAACTTC.

The chain is built from TRBV2 and TRBJ2-7; 11 positions match TRBD2. This CDR3 comprises 15 residues. The ends lost 4 bases at V and 6 bases at J; junction bases unmatched: 8. Germline CDR1 is SNHLY and CDR2 is FYNNEI. The DNA of the CDR3 is TGTGCCAGCAGTGGTCATAGCGGGAGGGCCGGCGAGCAGTACTTC. It yields the protein CASSGHSGRAGEQYF.

The chain has TRBV7-6 and TRBJ2-6; D is perhaps TRBD1 (5 bases). V lost 4 bases, J lost 0 bases, and 10 bases lay in between. The germline V gene has CDR1 SGHVS and CDR2 FNYEAQ. This CDR3 has 16 residues. In nucleotides, the CDR3 is TGTGCCAGCAGCTCGTATACAGGCTCTGGGGCCAACGTCCTGACTTTC. This gives the protein CASSSYTGSGANVLTF.

The table lists this clone with a few counts. The J gene is TRBJ2-3, the V gene TRBV6-4, with 13 bases that match TRBD2. This CDR3 spans 15 amino acids. The V and J ends lost 6 bases and 4 bases, in that order; junction bases with no gene match: 4. CDR1 and CDR2 (germline): MRHNA, SNTAGT. The CDR3 DNA follows: TGTGCCAGCAGAAGGACTAGCGGGAGTCCAGATACGCAGTATTTT. This sequence encodes CASRRTSGSPDTQYF.

Notes on this clone: This sample also contains other DNA sequences that code for the same CDR3. The chain uses TRBV2 and TRBJ2-1, with D uncertain. There are 11 residues in the CDR3. Germline V gene sequence: CDR1 SNHLY, CDR2 FYNNEI. Trimming removed 6 bases from V and 3 bases from J, with 3 bases in between. This CDR3 is CASRGYNEQFF. CDR3 coding DNA: TGTGCCAGCAGGGGCTACAATGAGCAGTTCTTC.

The chain is built from TRBV7-6 and TRBJ2-7; 12 nucleotides match TRBD1. This CDR3 region has 16 residues. The V gene end was trimmed by 5 bases and the J gene end by 0 bases; junction bases not matched to a gene: 5. Germline assignment: CDR1 SGHVS and CDR2 FNYEAQ. CDR3 sequence (DNA): TGTGCCAGCAGCCGGGACAGGGGGCCTAGCTCCTACGAGCAGTACTTC. This codes for CASSRDRGPSSYEQYF.

The table lists this clone with a count of one. The rearrangement links TRBV9 to TRBJ1-4, with D uncertain. V was pared by 4 bases and J by 8 bases, with 18 bases between. From germline, CDR1 is SGDLS and CDR2 YYNGEE. The CDR3 runs 15 residues. The CDR3 region is CASSLSEGRGEKLFF. The DNA of the CDR3 is TGTGCCAGCAGCCTTAGCGAGGGTCGTGGCGAAAAACTGTTTTTT.

This sequence joins TRBV5-1 and TRBJ2-1, with no clear D. Germline V gene lookup returns CDR1 SGHRS and CDR2 YFSETQ. The length of the CDR3 is 15 residues. V was clipped by 0 bases and J by 4 bases, with 11 bases between them. CDR3 bases: TGCGCCAGCAGCTTGGGTGCTCTCGGGTACAATGAGCAGTTCTTC. Translated: CASSLGALGYNEQFF.

This rearrangement joins TRBV10-3 to TRBJ2-7, with TRBD2 matching 11 bases. Per germline, CDR1 ENHRY and CDR2 SYGVKD. The V segment lost 5 bases and the J segment 2 bases; nucleotides outside the gene matches: 2. The length of the CDR3 is 14 residues. The CDR3 reads CAISTTSGTYEQYF. The CDR3 nucleotides read TGTGCCATCAGTACGACTAGCGGGACCTACGAGCAGTACTTC.

This chain connects TRBV9 to TRBJ2-7; 10 bases fit TRBD2. The CDR3 is 14 residues long. Trimming at V came to 3 bases and at J to 4 bases, leaving 4 bases not matched to a gene. Germline V lookup: CDR1 SGDLS, CDR2 YYNGEE. This CDR3 reads CASSASGGGYEQYF. The CDR3 coding sequence is TGTGCCAGCAGCGCTAGCGGGGGTGGGTACGAGCAGTACTTC.

Of note for this clone: The same CDR3 is also encoded by other DNA sequences in this sample. The chain employs TRBV7-2 and TRBJ2-3, with D unresolved. V was clipped by 4 bases and J by 6 bases, with 5 bases between them. This CDR3 contains 11 residues. CDR1 SGHTA and CDR2 FQGNSA come from the germline V gene. The CDR3 DNA reads as TGTGCCAGCAGCTCCTCGGATACGCAGTATTTT. It encodes CASSSSDTQYF.

This chain links TRBV27 with TRBJ1-1; D is unclear. The V gene lost 4 bases and the J gene lost 1 base, with 7 bases spanning the gap. The CDR3 runs 13 residues. The germline V gene encodes CDR1 MNHEY and CDR2 SMNVEV (reference sequence). The CDR3 here is CASSWKENTEAFF. The CDR3 DNA reads as TGTGCCAGCAGTTGGAAGGAGAACACTGAAGCTTTCTTT.

This clone was seen a few times. The rearrangement links TRBV5-1 to TRBJ2-1; 12 bases map to TRBD2. J was trimmed by 7 bases and V by 8 bases; bases with no gene match: 7. Germline V gene data show CDR1 as SGHRS and CDR2 as YFSETQ. The CDR3 has 14 amino acids. DNA of the CDR3: TGCGCCAGTGAACTAGCGGGAGGCATAAATGAGCAGTTCTTC. It encodes CASELAGGINEQFF.

This clone appeared once. V and J are TRBV7-2 and TRBJ2-1; D perhaps matches TRBD2 (5 bases). Trimming cost V 4 bases and J 10 bases, with 14 bases left between them. The CDR3 has 13 residues. Germline CDR1 SGHTA, CDR2 FQGNSA. CDR3 coding DNA: TGTGCCAGCAGCTCCCACTTTTTAGCGGAGCAGTTCTTC. Translated: CASSSHFLAEQFF.

This clone was observed a few times. This chain links TRBV14 with TRBJ2-1; D is undetermined. The CDR3 has 11 residues. Per the germline V gene, CDR1 is SGHDN and CDR2 is FVKESK. V dropped 0 bases and J dropped 12 bases, with 6 bases sitting between them. The CDR3 spells CASSQDTAQFF. Written as DNA, the CDR3 is TGTGCCAGCAGCCAAGATACTGCGCAGTTCTTC.

This clone was observed a few times. V and J are TRBV7-9 and TRBJ1-4; 9 nucleotides align to TRBD1. J was trimmed by 8 bases and V by 3 bases; bases with no gene match: 7. Germline values: CDR1 SEHNR, CDR2 FQNEAQ (reference sequence). This CDR3 is 15 amino acids long. The CDR3 loop is CASSFLLGQGEKLFF. The DNA for the CDR3 is TGTGCCAGCAGCTTCCTGTTGGGACAGGGAGAAAAACTGTTTTTT.

The chain carries TRBV27 and TRBJ1-1; weak D call: TRBD1 (6 bases). The germline V gene has CDR1 MNHEY and CDR2 SMNVEV (reference sequence). V lost 7 bases, J lost 8 bases, and 11 bases lay in between. The CDR3 contains 11 residues. CDR3 nucleotides: TGTGCCAGCACTGGACAGAGAGAAGCTTTCTTT. It is translated as CASTGQREAFF.

This clone was detected a few times. The rearrangement uses TRBV5-4 and TRBJ2-4; tentative D call: TRBD2 (6 bases). The CDR3 has 16 residues. Germline-derived CDR1 and CDR2 are SGHNT and YYREEE (reference sequence). V was trimmed by 2 bases and J by 2 bases, leaving 14 bases between them. The CDR3 sequence: CASSFRAGGTKNIQYF. The DNA of the CDR3 is TGTGCCAGCAGCTTCAGAGCTGGGGGGACCAAAAACATTCAGTACTTC. The whole variable domain, remainder taken from reference TRBV5-4 and TRBJ2-4, is ETGVTQSPTHLIKTRGQQVTLRCSSQSGHNTVSWYQQALGQGPQFIFQYYREEENGRGNFPPRFSGLQFPNYSSELNVNALELDDSALYLCASSFRAGGTKNIQYFGAGTRLSVL.

This clone has just a few counts. DNA of the CDR3: TGTGCCAGCAGCGTAGAGGGATGGAGGCAAGAGACCCAGTACTTC. Protein: CASSVEGWRQETQYF. The chain links TRBV9 to TRBJ2-5; perhaps TRBD2 as D (5 bases). This CDR3 region has 15 residues. Germline V lookup: CDR1 SGDLS, CDR2 YYNGEE. The V end lost 0 bases, the J end lost 2 bases, and 11 bases lay between the germline ends.

The chain is built from TRBV29-1 and TRBJ2-3, with D maybe TRBD2 (6 bases). Germline V lookup: CDR1 SQVTM, CDR2 ANQGSEA. V was shortened by 1 base and J by 2 bases, with 13 bases between the two germline ends. This CDR3 comprises 15 residues. CDR3 amino acids: CSVEGGGVVTDTQYF. The CDR3 region has the DNA TGCAGCGTTGAAGGGGGAGGAGTTGTCACAGATACGCAGTATTTT.

This clone was seen more than once but under ten times. The chain carries TRBV7-2 and TRBJ2-7, with D unclear. The CDR3 covers 14 residues. CDR1 SGHTA and CDR2 FQGNSA come from the germline V gene. V lost 6 bases, J lost 0 bases, and 12 bases lay in between. DNA for the CDR3: TGTGCCAGCAGACCCGACGGCAACTCCTACGAGCAGTACTTC. This codes for CASRPDGNSYEQYF.

The rearrangement links TRBV7-2 to TRBJ2-2; D ambiguous. Per germline, CDR1 SGHTA and CDR2 FQGNSA. The CDR3 runs to 11 residues. Trimming shortened V by 5 bases and J by 6 bases, and 4 bases separated the two germline ends. Here the CDR3 reads CASSPAGELFF. The CDR3 nucleotides are TGTGCCAGCAGCCCGGCCGGGGAGCTGTTTTTT. The complete variable domain, with remaining parts taken from reference TRBV7-2 and TRBJ2-2, reads GAGVSQSPSNKVTEKGKDVELRCDPISGHTALYWYRQSLGQGLEFLIYFQGNSAPDKSGLPSDRFSAERTGGSVSTLTIQRTQQEDSAVYLCASSPAGELFFGEGSRLTVL.

This chain links TRBV29-1 with TRBJ2-3; 9 positions match TRBD2. CDR1 is SQVTM, CDR2 ANQGSEA, per germline. V lost 7 bases and J lost 2; bases outside the gene matches: 7. This CDR3 has 14 residues. The CDR3 DNA reads as TGCAGCGGACGACTAGCGGTATCCACAGATACGCAGTATTTT. Its protein is CSGRLAVSTDTQYF.

CDR3 sequence (DNA): TGTGCCAGCAGCATCTTAAATGAGCAGTTCTTC. Its protein product is CASSILNEQFF. The chain uses TRBV7-9 and TRBJ2-1, with D unclear. The CDR3 contains 11 residues. Germline V gene sequence: CDR1 SEHNR, CDR2 FQNEAQ (reference sequence). V was trimmed by 5 bases and J by 7 bases, leaving 6 bases between them.

The chain recombines TRBV5-6 with TRBJ2-5; D is ambiguous. The CDR3 totals 12 residues. Germline V gene data show CDR1 as SGHDT and CDR2 as YYEEEE. V was pared by 1 base and J by 5 bases, with 6 bases between. The CDR3 DNA follows: TGTGCCAGCAGCTTGAATGCCGAGACCCAGTACTTC. It yields the protein CASSLNAETQYF.

This clone was observed a few times. The J gene is TRBJ2-4, the V gene TRBV28, with TRBD2 identical over 9 bases. The CDR3 runs 15 residues. The V segment lost 1 base and the J segment 8 bases; nucleotides outside the gene matches: 6. Germline V CDR1 and CDR2: MDHEN, SYDVKM. The DNA for the CDR3 is TGTGCCAGCAGTTTATTCGCGGGAGGGAGGCACATTCAGTACTTC. Its translation: CASSLFAGGRHIQYF.